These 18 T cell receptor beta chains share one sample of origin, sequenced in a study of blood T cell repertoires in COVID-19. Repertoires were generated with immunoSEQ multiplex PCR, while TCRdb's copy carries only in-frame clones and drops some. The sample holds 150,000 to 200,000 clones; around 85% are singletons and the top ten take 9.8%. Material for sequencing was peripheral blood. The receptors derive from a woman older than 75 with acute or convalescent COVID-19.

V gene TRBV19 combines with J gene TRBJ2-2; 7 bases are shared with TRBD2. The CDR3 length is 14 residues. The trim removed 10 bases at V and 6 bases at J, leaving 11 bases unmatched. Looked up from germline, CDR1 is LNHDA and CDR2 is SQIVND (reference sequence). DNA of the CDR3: TGTGCCACCGTACTGGGGGGGATCCCCGGGGAGCTGTTTTTT. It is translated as CATVLGGIPGELFF.

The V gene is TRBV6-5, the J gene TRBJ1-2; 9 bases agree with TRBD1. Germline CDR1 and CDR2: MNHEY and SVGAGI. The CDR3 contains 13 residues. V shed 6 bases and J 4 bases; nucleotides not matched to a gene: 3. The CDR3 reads CASRDRGFYGYTF. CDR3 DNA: TGTGCCAGCAGGGACAGGGGATTCTATGGCTACACCTTC.

The CDR3 region is CASSLVGLAGEQFF. In nucleotides, the CDR3 is TGTGCCAGCAGCTTAGTTGGGCTAGCGGGAGAGCAGTTCTTC. The chain combines TRBV11-2 with TRBJ2-1; 9 bases are a match to TRBD2. The CDR3 spans 14 residues. Germline loops: CDR1 SGHAT, CDR2 FQNNGV. The V and J ends lost 1 base and 10 bases, in that order; junction bases with no gene match: 5.

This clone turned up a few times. CDR3 region: CASSGPWDRVYGYTF. CDR3 in DNA: TGTGCCAGCTCGGGCCCGTGGGACAGGGTTTATGGCTACACCTTC. This rearrangement joins TRBV18 to TRBJ1-2; the match to TRBD1 covers 9 bases. Germline assignment: CDR1 KGHSH and CDR2 LQKENI. V trimming: 6 bases; J trimming: 5 bases; junction bases outside the gene matches: 10. The CDR3 sequence is 15 residues long. The full variable domain, completed using reference TRBV18 and TRBJ1-2, is NAGVMQNPRHLVRRRGQEARLRCSPMKGHSHVYWYRQLPEEGLKFMVYLQKENIIDESGMPKERFSAEFPKEGPSILRIQQVVRGDSAAYFCASSGPWDRVYGYTFGSGTRLTVV.

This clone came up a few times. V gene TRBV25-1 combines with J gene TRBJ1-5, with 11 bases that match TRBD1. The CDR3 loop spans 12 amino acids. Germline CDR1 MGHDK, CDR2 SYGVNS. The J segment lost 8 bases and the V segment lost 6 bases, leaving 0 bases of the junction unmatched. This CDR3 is CASRGQGEPQHF. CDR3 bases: TGTGCCAGCAGGGGACAGGGGGAGCCCCAGCATTTT. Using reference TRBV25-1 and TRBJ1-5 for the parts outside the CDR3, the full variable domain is EADIYQTPRYLVIGTGKKITLECSQTMGHDKMYWYQQDPGMELHLIHYSYGVNSTEKGDLSSESTVSRIRTEHFPLTLESARPSHTSQYLCASRGQGEPQHFGDGTRLSIL.

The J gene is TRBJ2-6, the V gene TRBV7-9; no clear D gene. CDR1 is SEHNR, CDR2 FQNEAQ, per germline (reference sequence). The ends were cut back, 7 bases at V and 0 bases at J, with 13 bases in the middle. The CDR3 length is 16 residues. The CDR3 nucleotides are TGTGCCAGCACCCCCGCCTGGAGCTCTGGGGCCAACGTCCTGACTTTC. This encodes CASTPAWSSGANVLTF.

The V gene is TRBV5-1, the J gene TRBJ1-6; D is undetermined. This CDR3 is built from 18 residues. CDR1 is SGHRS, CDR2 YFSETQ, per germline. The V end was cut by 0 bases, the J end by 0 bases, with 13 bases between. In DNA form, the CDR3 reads TGCGCCAGCAGCTTGGAAAGGGCCGGGAGCTCCTATAATTCACCCCTCCACTTT. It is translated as CASSLERAGSSYNSPLHF. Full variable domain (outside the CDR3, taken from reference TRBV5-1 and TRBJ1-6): KAGVTQTPRYLIKTRGQQVTLSCSPISGHRSVSWYQQTPGQGLQFLFEYFSETQRNKGNFPGRFSGRQFSNSRSEMNVSTLELGDSALYLCASSLERAGSSYNSPLHFGNGTRLTVT.

The CDR3 spells CASSEKRGRGQLLNTEAFF. CDR3 nucleotides: TGTGCCAGCAGCGAGAAGAGGGGCAGGGGCCAACTCTTGAACACTGAAGCTTTCTTT. The chain carries TRBV7-9 and TRBJ1-1, with TRBD1 as a possible D gene (6 bases). V dropped 5 bases and J dropped 0 bases, with 25 bases sitting between them. CDR1 and CDR2 (germline): SEHNR, FQNEAQ (reference sequence). This CDR3 spans 19 amino acids.

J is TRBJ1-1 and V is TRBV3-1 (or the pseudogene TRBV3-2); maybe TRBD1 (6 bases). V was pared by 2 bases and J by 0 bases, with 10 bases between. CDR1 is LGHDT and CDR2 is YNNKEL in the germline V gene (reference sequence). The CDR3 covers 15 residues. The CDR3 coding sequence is TGTGCCAGCAGCCAACGACAGGTGGTGAACACTGAAGCTTTCTTT. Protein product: CASSQRQVVNTEAFF.

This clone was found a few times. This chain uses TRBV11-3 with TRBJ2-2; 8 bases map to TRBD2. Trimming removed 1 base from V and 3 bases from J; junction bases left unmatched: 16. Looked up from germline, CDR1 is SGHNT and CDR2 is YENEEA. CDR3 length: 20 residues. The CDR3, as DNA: TGTGCCAGCAGCTTAGGGTCGACTAGCGTGCGTTTGTCGGACACCGGGGAGCTGTTTTTT. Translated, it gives CASSLGSTSVRLSDTGELFF.

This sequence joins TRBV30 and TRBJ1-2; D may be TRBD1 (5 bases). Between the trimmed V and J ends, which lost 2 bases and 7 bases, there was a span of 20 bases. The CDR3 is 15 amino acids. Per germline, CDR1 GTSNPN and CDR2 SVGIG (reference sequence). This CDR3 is CAWSLRTPSRAGYTF. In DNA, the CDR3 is TGTGCCTGGAGTCTACGAACCCCATCCAGGGCTGGCTACACCTTC.

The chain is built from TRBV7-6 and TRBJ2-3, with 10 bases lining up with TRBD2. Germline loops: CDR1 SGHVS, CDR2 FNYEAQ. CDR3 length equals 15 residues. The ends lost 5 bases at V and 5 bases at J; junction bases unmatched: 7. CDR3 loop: CASSRLAGGIDTQYF. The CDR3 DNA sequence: TGTGCCAGCAGCCGGTTAGCGGGAGGTATAGATACGCAGTATTTT.

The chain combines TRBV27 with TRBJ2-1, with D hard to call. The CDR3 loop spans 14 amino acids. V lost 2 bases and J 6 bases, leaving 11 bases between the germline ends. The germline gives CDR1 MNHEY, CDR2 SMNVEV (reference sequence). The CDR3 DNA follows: TGTGCCAGCAGTTTAAGAGGAGTTCTCAATGAGCAGTTCTTC. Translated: CASSLRGVLNEQFF.

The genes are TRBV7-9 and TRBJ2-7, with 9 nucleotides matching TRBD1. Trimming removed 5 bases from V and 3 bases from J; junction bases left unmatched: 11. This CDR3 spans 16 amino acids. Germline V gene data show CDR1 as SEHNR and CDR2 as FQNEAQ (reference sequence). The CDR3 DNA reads TGTGCCAGCAGCCCCCGGGACAGGGAAAAAGTCTACGAGCAGTACTTC. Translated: CASSPRDREKVYEQYF.

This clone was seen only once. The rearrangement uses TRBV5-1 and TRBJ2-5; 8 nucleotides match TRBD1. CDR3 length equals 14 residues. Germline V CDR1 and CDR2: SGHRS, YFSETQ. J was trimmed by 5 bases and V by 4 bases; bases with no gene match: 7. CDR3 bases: TGCGCCAGCAGCGTGACAGGGGCAGAGGAGACCCAGTACTTC. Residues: CASSVTGAEETQYF.

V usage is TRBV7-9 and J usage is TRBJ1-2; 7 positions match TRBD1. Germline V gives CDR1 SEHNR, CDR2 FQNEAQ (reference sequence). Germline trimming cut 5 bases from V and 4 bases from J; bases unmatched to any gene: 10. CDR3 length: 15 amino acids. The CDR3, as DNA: TGTGCCAGCAGCGTCAGGGGGGCCCCGTCCTATGGCTACACCTTC. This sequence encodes CASSVRGAPSYGYTF.

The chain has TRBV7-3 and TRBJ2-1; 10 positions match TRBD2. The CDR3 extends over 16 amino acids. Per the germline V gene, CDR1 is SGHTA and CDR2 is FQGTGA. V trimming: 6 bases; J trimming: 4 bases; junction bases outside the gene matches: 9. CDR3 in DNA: TGTGCCAGCAGTTCCCGTCTAGCGGGAGTTTACAATGAGCAGTTCTTC. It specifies CASSSRLAGVYNEQFF.

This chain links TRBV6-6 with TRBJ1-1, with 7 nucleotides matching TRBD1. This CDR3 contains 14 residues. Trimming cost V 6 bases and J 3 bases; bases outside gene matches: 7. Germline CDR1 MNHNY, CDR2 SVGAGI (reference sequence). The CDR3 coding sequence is TGTGCCAGCAGCCCACCGGGACAGTACACTGAAGCTTTCTTT. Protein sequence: CASSPPGQYTEAFF.